The 11 T cell receptor beta chains below come from one sample, sequenced in a study of T cell changes during pregnancy in multiple sclerosis. Profiled with immunoSEQ multiplex PCR; TCRdb holds only in-frame clones, not every one. The sample includes about 42,000 clones, around nine tenths of them seen just once. This material consisted of CD4+ T cells from peripheral blood mononuclear cells, taken after pregnancy. All receptors derive from a female donor with multiple sclerosis, enrolled in a pregnancy study.

The genes are TRBV23-1 and TRBJ1-6; D remains unclear. TRBV23-1 is identified as an open reading frame with a role that is uncertain. The ends were cut back, 0 bases at V and 6 bases at J, with 12 bases in the middle. The CDR3 contains 16 residues. CDR3 DNA sequence: TGCGCCAGCAGTCAATCGCGGGGTGCCCGTAATTCACCCCTCCACTTT. Translating gives CASSQSRGARNSPLHF.

Comments on this clone: One end of the junction is discordant with germline, which a read error may explain. V gene TRBV7-7 combines with J gene TRBJ1-5, with D hard to call. Germline CDR1 SSHAT, CDR2 FNYEAQ (reference sequence). This CDR3 region has 13 residues. CDR3: CASSLRQGQPQHF. The DNA for the CDR3 is TGTGCTAGCAGCTTAAGACAAGGTCAGCCCCAGCATTTT.

This chain connects TRBV5-6 to TRBJ1-1; D not certain. This CDR3 comprises 14 residues. The V end was cut by 7 bases, the J end by 0 bases, with 13 bases between. Germline CDR1 and CDR2: SGHDT and YYEEEE. The CDR3 DNA reads TGTGCCAGCCATCCCCGGGGAGTGAACACTGAAGCTTTCTTT. Encoded protein: CASHPRGVNTEAFF.

The rearrangement uses TRBV5-1 and TRBJ2-6; tentatively, D is TRBD1 (5 bases). CDR1 is SGHRS and CDR2 is YFSETQ in the germline V gene. The CDR3 runs 14 residues. Deletions cut 4 bases from V and 2 bases from J, with 7 bases between. The CDR3 DNA reads as TGCGCCAGCAGCCCAGGGCCTGGGGCCAACGTCCTGACTTTC. This sequence encodes CASSPGPGANVLTF.

This chain joins TRBV6-5 and TRBJ2-1, with TRBD2 matching over 11 bases. The CDR3 is 15 amino acids. Germline trimming cut 5 bases from V and 5 bases from J; bases unmatched to any gene: 5. Per germline, CDR1 MNHEY and CDR2 SVGAGI. CDR3 sequence reads: CASSQGTSGNNEQFF. CDR3 DNA sequence: TGTGCCAGCAGTCAAGGGACTAGCGGTAACAATGAGCAGTTCTTC.

The genes are TRBV2 and TRBJ1-5, with D tentatively TRBD1 (5 bases). Trimming pared 6 bases from V and 7 bases from J, leaving 16 bases between. CDR3 length: 14 residues. Per the germline V gene, CDR1 is SNHLY and CDR2 is FYNNEI. Here the CDR3 DNA reads TGTGCCAGCAGCCTGGGACTTCCGGAGCAGCCCCAGCATTTT. Protein sequence: CASSLGLPEQPQHF.

J is TRBJ1-2 and V is TRBV19; D not resolved. This CDR3 has 14 residues. V was shortened by 4 bases and J by 6 bases, with 15 bases between the two germline ends. Germline CDR1 is LNHDA and CDR2 is SQIVND (reference sequence). CDR3 loop: CASSTRGKENGYTF. The CDR3 nucleotides read TGTGCCAGTAGTACTCGGGGTAAGGAAAATGGCTACACCTTC.

V is TRBV9 and J is TRBJ2-1; a possible D gene is TRBD2 (7 bases). Germline V gene data show CDR1 as SGDLS and CDR2 as YYNGEE. Trimming removed 0 bases from V and 0 bases from J, with 22 bases in between. This CDR3 comprises 20 residues. This chain's CDR3 is CASSVVSAGAFSSSYNEQFF. The CDR3 region has the DNA TGTGCCAGCAGCGTAGTGAGCGCGGGGGCCTTCTCGAGCTCCTACAATGAGCAGTTCTTC.

The CDR3 loop reads CSVGGGYGYTF. The CDR3 DNA reads as TGCAGCGTTGGGGGAGGCTATGGCTACACCTTC. The rearrangement joins TRBV29-1 to TRBJ1-2; D ambiguous. Germline lookup yields CDR1 SQVTM and CDR2 ANQGSEA. Trimming stripped 4 bases from V and 4 bases from J, with 7 bases between. There are 11 residues in the CDR3.

A single count supports this clone. V is TRBV9 and J is TRBJ1-3; D is ambiguous. V lost 5 bases to trimming and J lost 0 bases, with 15 bases between them. The CDR3 contains 16 residues. CDR1 and CDR2 from the germline V gene are SGDLS and YYNGEE. CDR3 nucleotides: TGTGCCAGCAGTGGATCCATTTGGAGCTCTGGAAACACCATATATTTT. As protein: CASSGSIWSSGNTIYF.

This clone was recorded once. The chain is built from TRBV12-5 and TRBJ1-1; TRBD1 aligns across 7 bases. Unmatched junction bases numbered 16, after V lost 3 bases and J lost 0 bases. The CDR3 length is 19 residues. In germline, CDR1 is LGHNT, CDR2 FRNRAP. CDR3 bases: TGTGCTAGTGGTTTACTACCTGACGGACAGGCTCCTTTGAACACTGAAGCTTTCTTT. Its protein is CASGLLPDGQAPLNTEAFF.